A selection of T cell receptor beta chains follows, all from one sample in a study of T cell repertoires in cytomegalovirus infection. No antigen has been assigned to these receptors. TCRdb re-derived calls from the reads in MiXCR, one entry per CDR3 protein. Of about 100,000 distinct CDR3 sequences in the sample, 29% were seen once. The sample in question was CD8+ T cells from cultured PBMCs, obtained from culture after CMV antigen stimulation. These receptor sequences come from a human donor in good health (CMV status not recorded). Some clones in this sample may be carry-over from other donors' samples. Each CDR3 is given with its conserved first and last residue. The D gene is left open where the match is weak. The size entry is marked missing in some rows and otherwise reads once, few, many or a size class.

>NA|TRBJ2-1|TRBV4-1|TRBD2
TGCGCCAGCAGCCCTCGGGGGGTCCATTACAATGAGCAGTTCTTC
CASSPRGVHYNEQFF
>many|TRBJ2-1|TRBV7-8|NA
TGTGCCAGCAGCTCCGGGACGCACCCGGTCGATGAGCAGTTCTTC
CASSSGTHPVDEQFF
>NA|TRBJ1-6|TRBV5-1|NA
TGCGCCAGCAGCTTGGACCCAACAGGTGCCGACTATAATTCACCCCTCCACTTT
CASSLDPTGADYNSPLHF
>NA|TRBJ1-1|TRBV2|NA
TGTGCCAGCAGTGATCGCTCTTTAGGCACTGAAGCTTTCTTT
CASSDRSLGTEAFF
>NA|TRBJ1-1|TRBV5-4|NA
TGTGCCAGCAGCTCCGACGTCGGTGGTATGAACACTGAAGCTTTCTTT
CASSSDVGGMNTEAFF
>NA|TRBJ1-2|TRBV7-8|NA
TGTGCCAGCAGCCCCGAGGGACAAAACTATGGCTACACCTTC
CASSPEGQNYGYTF
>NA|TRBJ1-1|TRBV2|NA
TGTGCCAGCAGGGAGGAGGGAGGGGGGAACACTGAAGCTTTCTTT
CASREEGGGNTEAFF
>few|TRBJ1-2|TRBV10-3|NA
TGTGCCATCAGCGAGGATGGGCAGGACGACTATGGCTACACCTTC
CAISEDGQDDYGYTF
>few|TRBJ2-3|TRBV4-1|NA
TGCGCCAGCAGCCAAGCCCCGGCAGGGGGGCTGACAGATACGCAGTATTTT
CASSQAPAGGLTDTQYF
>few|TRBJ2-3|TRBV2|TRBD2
TGTGCCAGCAACGAACTTACTAGCGGGGGTTTCATTGATACGCAGTATTTT
CASNELTSGGFIDTQYF
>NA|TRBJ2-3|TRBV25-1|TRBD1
TGTGCCAGCAGTGACCGGGGACAGGGGAATCCAGATACGCAGTATTTT
CASSDRGQGNPDTQYF